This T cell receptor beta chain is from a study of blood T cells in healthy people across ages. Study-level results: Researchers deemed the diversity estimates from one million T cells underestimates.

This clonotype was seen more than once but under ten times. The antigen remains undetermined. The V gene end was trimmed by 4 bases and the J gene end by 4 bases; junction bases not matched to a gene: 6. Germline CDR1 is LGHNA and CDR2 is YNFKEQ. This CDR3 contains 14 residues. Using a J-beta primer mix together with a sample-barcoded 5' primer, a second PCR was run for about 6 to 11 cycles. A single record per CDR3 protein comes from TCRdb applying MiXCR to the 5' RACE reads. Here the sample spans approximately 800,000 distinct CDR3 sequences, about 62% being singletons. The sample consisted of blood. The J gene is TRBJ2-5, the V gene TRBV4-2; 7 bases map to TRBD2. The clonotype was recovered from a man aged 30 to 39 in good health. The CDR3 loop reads CASSPGLRGETQYF. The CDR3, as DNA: TGTGCCAGCAGCCCGGGACTACGAGGAGAGACCCAGTACTTC.